These 22 T cell receptor beta chains came from one sample sequenced in a study of technical replicates of blood from several donors. Here immunoSEQ multiplex PCR was the method, and the copy in TCRdb shows in-frame clones only, minus some. The sample has approximately 85,000 clones; 90% to 95% are singletons. The sample comprised T cells isolated from PBMCs. The origin of the receptors is a human donor in good health.

The chain combines TRBV15 with TRBJ1-2, with a weak D call TRBD1 (5 bases). Germline V lookup: CDR1 LNHNV, CDR2 YYDKDF (reference sequence). The CDR3 contains 16 residues. Between the trimmed V and J ends, which lost 5 bases and 4 bases, there was a span of 20 bases. CDR3 protein: CATSVGIISGGYGYTF. The CDR3 DNA reads as TGTGCCACCAGCGTTGGTATCATCTCCGGGGGCTATGGCTACACCTTC.

The chain joins TRBV9 to TRBJ2-7; tentative D call: TRBD2 (6 bases). The CDR3 sequence is 14 residues long. V was shortened by 0 bases and J by 12 bases, with 19 bases between the two germline ends. Germline values: CDR1 SGDLS, CDR2 YYNGEE. CDR3 sequence reads: CASSVALTGDGLYF. The CDR3 region has the DNA TGTGCCAGCAGCGTAGCATTGACGGGAGATGGTTTGTACTTC.

CDR3 amino acids: CASSESTDTQYF. CDR3 DNA sequence: TGCGCCAGCAGCGAGAGCACAGATACGCAGTATTTT. The chain combines TRBV5-1 with TRBJ2-3; no clear D. The germline gives CDR1 SGHRS, CDR2 YFSETQ. The germline V and J ends were trimmed by 4 bases and 0 bases, with 3 bases remaining between them. The CDR3 is 12 amino acids.

This chain links TRBV7-2 with TRBJ1-1; D is possibly TRBD1 (6 bases). The germline V and J ends were trimmed by 7 bases and 2 bases, with 20 bases remaining between them. The CDR3 length is 16 residues. Germline assignment: CDR1 SGHTA and CDR2 FQGNSA. DNA for the CDR3: TGTGCCAGCACCCCCAGGGGCGCAGGGATCAACACTGAAGCTTTCTTT. This translates into CASTPRGAGINTEAFF.

This chain connects TRBV7-9 to TRBJ1-3; D not certain. The CDR3 loop spans 15 amino acids. The germline CDR1 and CDR2 sequences are SEHNR and FQNEAQ (reference sequence). V was trimmed by 4 bases and J by 2 bases, leaving 12 bases between them. In DNA, the CDR3 is TGTGCCAGCAGCTCGAACCGAAGCCCTGGAAACACCATATATTTT. Its translation is CASSSNRSPGNTIYF.

The chain joins TRBV10-2 to TRBJ2-7; the D gene is possibly TRBD1 (6 bases). This CDR3 has 15 residues. Germline V gene lookup returns CDR1 WSHSY and CDR2 SAAADI. Trimming stripped 7 bases from V and 4 bases from J, with 20 bases between. CDR3 sequence reads: CASMSQGVGTYEQYF. In DNA, the CDR3 is TGCGCCAGCATGTCGCAGGGCGTCGGGACATACGAGCAGTACTTC.

The chain employs TRBV5-1 and TRBJ2-3, with 9 bases that match TRBD2. Germline-derived CDR1 and CDR2 are SGHRS and YFSETQ. This CDR3 region has 15 residues. Germline trimming cut 0 bases from V and 2 bases from J; bases unmatched to any gene: 1. CDR3 nucleotide sequence: TGCGCCAGCAGCTTGGTAGCGGGGGTCACAGATACGCAGTATTTT. This sequence encodes CASSLVAGVTDTQYF.

Here the CDR3 DNA reads TGTGCCAGCAGCTTAGCGCCACTGGCAGGCGAGCAGTACTTC. It codes for CASSLAPLAGEQYF. The chain links TRBV11-2 to TRBJ2-7; D is ambiguous. CDR1 is SGHAT and CDR2 is FQNNGV in the germline V gene. The CDR3 extends over 14 amino acids. V gave up 1 base and J gave up 6 bases, with 13 bases separating them.

In this sample, this clone turned up a few times. The rearrangement links TRBV11-3 to TRBJ1-2, with D possibly matching TRBD1 (5 bases). In germline, CDR1 is SGHNT, CDR2 YENEEA. Trimming stripped 1 base from V and 8 bases from J, with 11 bases between. This CDR3 is 13 amino acids long. The CDR3 DNA follows: TGTGCCAGCAGCTTAGCGGCCGGGGGGGGCTACACCTTC. It yields the protein CASSLAAGGGYTF.

This chain links TRBV21-1 with TRBJ2-1; the D segment call TRBD2 is taken from the table without a DNA check. TRBV21-1 is deemed a pseudogene. The CDR3 totals 15 residues. Written as DNA, the CDR3 is TGTGCCAGCAGCAAAATAAGCGGGGGGAGGTATGAGCAGTTCTTC. It codes for CASSKISGGRYEQFF.

Regarding this clone: Compared with germline, one end of the junction differs, possibly owing to a read error. The chain uses TRBV6-1 and TRBJ1-5; 12 bases are shared with TRBD1. The CDR3 totals 17 residues. Germline V gene data show CDR1 as MNHNS and CDR2 as SASEGT. The CDR3: CAGSAGTGGQSNQPQHF. The CDR3 coding sequence is TGTGCCGGCAGTGCCGGGACAGGGGGCCAGAGCAATCAGCCCCAGCATTTT.

The V call is TRBV19, the J call TRBJ1-3; 7 positions agree with TRBD1. This CDR3 region has 13 residues. The germline V gene has CDR1 LNHDA and CDR2 SQIVND (reference sequence). V lost 5 bases, J lost 4 bases, and 2 bases stayed unmatched. The CDR3 bases are TGTGCCAGTAGTCCGGACAGGGGAAACACCATATATTTT. This translates into CASSPDRGNTIYF.

The chain is built from TRBV19 and TRBJ2-7, with TRBD2 identical over 11 bases. V was clipped by 4 bases and J by 4 bases; unmatched bases: 0. The CDR3 covers 13 residues. CDR1 is LNHDA and CDR2 is SQIVND in the germline V gene (reference sequence). CDR3 sequence reads: CASSRTSGYEQYF. CDR3 DNA sequence: TGTGCCAGTAGTAGGACTAGCGGGTACGAGCAGTACTTC.

A single count supports this clone. This chain connects TRBV29-1 to TRBJ2-2; D not resolved. V was pared by 4 bases and J by 0 bases, with 6 bases between. The CDR3 has 13 amino acids. Germline V lookup: CDR1 SQVTM, CDR2 ANQGSEA. The CDR3 here is CSVGTANTGELFF. CDR3 nucleotide sequence: TGCAGCGTTGGCACAGCGAACACCGGGGAGCTGTTTTTT.

V is TRBV30 and J is TRBJ1-1; 7 nucleotides agree with TRBD1. The length of the CDR3 is 13 residues. The junction had 5 bases not matched to a gene; V was cut back by 1 base and J by 6 bases. Germline CDR1 is GTSNPN and CDR2 is SVGIG (reference sequence). The CDR3 region is CAWSAGTVSEAFF. In DNA form, the CDR3 reads TGTGCCTGGAGTGCGGGGACAGTCTCTGAAGCTTTCTTT. Looking up the rest from reference TRBV30 and TRBJ1-1 gives the full variable domain: SQTIHQWPATLVQPVGSPLSLECTVEGTSNPNLYWYRQAAGRGLQLLFYSVGIGQISSEVPQNLSASRPQDRQFILSSKKLLLSDSGFYLCAWSAGTVSEAFFGQGTRLTVV.

This rearrangement joins TRBV5-6 to TRBJ2-1, with TRBD2 matching 8 bases. V was pared by 1 base and J by 7 bases, with 10 bases of the junction left unmatched. The CDR3 runs 16 residues. CDR1 and CDR2 from the germline V gene are SGHDT and YYEEEE. Written as DNA, the CDR3 is TGTGCCAGCAGCTTGCTAGGGGGGACTAGGGGAAATGAGCAGTTCTTC. It specifies CASSLLGGTRGNEQFF.

This clone was recorded once. The V and J genes are TRBV4-2 and TRBJ2-2; 8 bases align to TRBD2. From germline, CDR1 is LGHNA and CDR2 YNFKEQ. The CDR3 is 16 amino acids. After removal of 4 bases from V and 4 bases from J, the junction contained 8 bases not matched to a gene. CDR3 loop: CASSPPSGGPTGELFF. For the CDR3, the DNA is TGTGCCAGCAGCCCCCCCAGCGGGGGACCCACCGGGGAGCTGTTTTTT.

The CDR3 coding sequence is TGTGCCAGCGGACTGGGAGGCAATCAGCCCCAGCATTTT. Translated, it gives CASGLGGNQPQHF. V is TRBV28 and J is TRBJ1-5, with D unclear. The CDR3 totals 13 residues. The ends were cut back, 8 bases at V and 2 bases at J, with 10 bases in the middle. Germline V CDR1 and CDR2: MDHEN, SYDVKM.

The rearrangement uses TRBV19 and TRBJ1-2, with D possibly matching TRBD1 (6 bases). The CDR3 has 14 amino acids. Germline CDR1 reads LNHDA; CDR2 reads SQIVND (reference sequence). The V end lost 4 bases, the J end lost 7 bases, and 16 bases lay between the germline ends. The DNA for the CDR3 is TGTGCCAGTAGTAGCGAGGGGGGGGCGAGTGGCTACACCTTC. Residues: CASSSEGGASGYTF.

The chain recombines TRBV30 with TRBJ1-4, with a tentative D call TRBD1 (5 bases). The CDR3 is made up of 14 amino acids. The germline CDR1 and CDR2 sequences are GTSNPN and SVGIG (reference sequence). Between the trimmed V and J ends, which lost 4 bases and 11 bases, there was a span of 20 bases. The CDR3 spells CAWTRGGTDEKLFF. CDR3 DNA sequence: TGTGCCTGGACCAGAGGAGGGACCGACGAGAAACTGTTTTTT.

The chain uses TRBV5-1 and TRBJ1-1; TRBD1 aligns across 8 bases. The V segment lost 0 bases and the J segment 4 bases; nucleotides outside the gene matches: 14. CDR3 length: 18 amino acids. The germline CDR1 and CDR2 sequences are SGHRS and YFSETQ. The CDR3 sequence: CASSLAGYTGGGGTEAFF. The CDR3 DNA sequence: TGCGCCAGCAGCTTGGCCGGCTATACAGGGGGAGGGGGCACTGAAGCTTTCTTT.

V is TRBV14 and J is TRBJ2-1; D call uncertain. The germline gives CDR1 SGHDN, CDR2 FVKESK. V lost 1 base to trimming and J lost 0 bases, with 16 bases between them. This CDR3 comprises 18 residues. The CDR3 reads CASSQGLAGPSSYNEQFF. In DNA, the CDR3 is TGTGCCAGCAGCCAAGGTTTAGCCGGCCCGAGCTCCTACAATGAGCAGTTCTTC. Based on the CDR3 plus reference TRBV14 and TRBJ2-1, the full variable domain is EAGVTQFPSHSVIEKGQTVTLRCDPISGHDNLYWYRRVMGKEIKFLLHFVKESKQDESGMPNNRFLAERTGGTYSTLKVQPAELEDSGVYFCASSQGLAGPSSYNEQFFGPGTRLTVL.